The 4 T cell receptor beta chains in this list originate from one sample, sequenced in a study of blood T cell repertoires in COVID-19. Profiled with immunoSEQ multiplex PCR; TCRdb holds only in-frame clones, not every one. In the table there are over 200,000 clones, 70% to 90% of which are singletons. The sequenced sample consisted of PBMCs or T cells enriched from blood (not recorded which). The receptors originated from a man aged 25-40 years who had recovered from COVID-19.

The CDR3 nucleotides read TGCGCCACCGGACTGAAGAACTACGAGCAGTACTTC. It encodes CATGLKNYEQYF. The chain recombines TRBV10-2 with TRBJ2-7, with D maybe TRBD2 (5 bases). V was pared by 10 bases and J by 3 bases, with 13 bases between. The CDR3 contains 12 residues. Germline CDR1 WSHSY, CDR2 SAAADI.

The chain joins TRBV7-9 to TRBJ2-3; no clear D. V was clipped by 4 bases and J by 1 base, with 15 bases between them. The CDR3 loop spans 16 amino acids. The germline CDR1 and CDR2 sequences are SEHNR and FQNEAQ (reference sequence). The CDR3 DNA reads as TGTGCCAGCAGCTCGCCCCGGGTTTACCGCACAGATACGCAGTATTTT. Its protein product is CASSSPRVYRTDTQYF.

The CDR3 nucleotides read TGTGCCAGCAGGACGGGACAGGGGGAGACCCAGTACTTC. It codes for CASRTGQGETQYF. This chain connects TRBV7-8 to TRBJ2-5; the match to TRBD1 covers 10 bases. V was pared by 6 bases and J by 5 bases, with 3 bases of the junction left unmatched. CDR3 length: 13 amino acids. Germline loops: CDR1 SGHVS, CDR2 FQNEAQ.

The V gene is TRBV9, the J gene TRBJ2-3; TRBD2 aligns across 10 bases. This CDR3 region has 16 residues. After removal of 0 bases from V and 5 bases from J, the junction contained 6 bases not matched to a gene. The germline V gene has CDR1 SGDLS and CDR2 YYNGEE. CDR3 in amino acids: CASSVVGAGGRDTQYF. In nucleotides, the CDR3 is TGTGCCAGCAGCGTAGTTGGAGCGGGGGGGCGAGATACGCAGTATTTT.